Following are 4 T cell receptor beta chains from one sample sequenced in a study of CD8 T cells in Susac syndrome. When the RNA was reverse transcribed, random hexamers were used with an input of roughly 0.45 to 1 ug. TCRdb redid the calling of the immunoSEQ multiplex PCR reads with MiXCR, one entry per CDR3 protein. The repertoire holds some 130,000 distinct CDR3 sequences, with approximately 94% as singletons. The sequenced sample was CD4+ T cells from PBMCs. The source of these receptors is a human donor with multiple sclerosis.

The chain joins TRBV20-1 to TRBJ1-5; 9 bases agree with TRBD1. CDR1 and CDR2 (germline): DFQATT, SNEGSKA (reference sequence). The CDR3 has 16 amino acids. With V trimmed by 0 bases and J by 0 bases, 3 bases remained unmatched. The CDR3 DNA is TGCAGTGCTAGAGAGACAGGGGGTTATAGCAATCAGCCCCAGCATTTT. This gives the protein CSARETGGYSNQPQHF.

The chain combines TRBV7-9 with TRBJ1-1, with TRBD1 as a possible D gene (6 bases). The germline gives CDR1 SEHNR, CDR2 FQNEAQ (reference sequence). This CDR3 has 16 residues. V was trimmed by 4 bases and J by 0 bases, leaving 15 bases between them. The CDR3 region has the DNA TGTGCCAGCAGCTCTCGAAGGACAGCTATGAACACTGAAGCTTTCTTT. Translating gives CASSSRRTAMNTEAFF.

The chain has TRBV19 and TRBJ2-5, with D possibly being TRBD2 (6 bases). This CDR3 region has 13 residues. Germline-derived CDR1 and CDR2 are LNHDA and SQIVND (reference sequence). V gave up 5 bases and J gave up 2 bases, with 9 bases separating them. CDR3 sequence (DNA): TGTGCCAGTAGTCGGGCGGGACAAGAGACCCAGTACTTC. Translation: CASSRAGQETQYF.

The J gene is TRBJ2-1, the V gene TRBV5-1; a possible D gene is TRBD2 (6 bases). The ends were cut back, 5 bases at V and 4 bases at J, with 10 bases in the middle. The CDR3 totals 13 residues. CDR1 and CDR2 (germline): SGHRS, YFSETQ. CDR3 residues: CASSPAGYNEQFF. As DNA, the CDR3 is TGCGCCAGCAGTCCGGCGGGATACAATGAGCAGTTCTTC.